This TCR beta chain appears in the sequencing data of a study of blood T cell repertoires in COVID-19. Study at large: Spain, Italy and the United States supplied samples that represented acute and convalescent COVID-19.

This clone was detected once. Participants were aged about 18 to 100 years, lived in roughly 25 US areas, and enrolled virtually. Participant-given clinical history determined each cohort assignment. This CDR3 region has 14 residues. Trimming shortened V by 2 bases and J by 5 bases, and 10 bases separated the two germline ends. Germline values: CDR1 MNHEY, CDR2 SMNVEV (reference sequence). Clones were sequenced by immunoSEQ multiplex PCR, and TCRdb holds only the in-frame ones, with some missing. This sample has 350,000 to 400,000 clones, with 75% to 90% found just once. Source material: PBMCs or T cells enriched from blood (not recorded which). The chain is built from TRBV27 and TRBJ1-5, with D maybe TRBD1 (5 bases). The receptor was isolated from a man younger than 30 who had recovered from COVID-19. The CDR3 DNA reads TGTGCCAGCAGTTTAAATGGGGCGGATCAGCCCCAGCATTTT. Protein: CASSLNGADQPQHF.